This entry lists 14 T cell receptor beta chains sequenced from one sample in a study of T cells in Graves' hyperthyroidism and ophthalmopathy. RNA transcripts served as the template for amplifying TCR beta CDR3 regions. The HTBI primer set was used in a first-round RT-PCR of the TCR CDR3. Using its own MiXCR run on the multiplex PCR reads, TCRdb lists one record per CDR3 protein. The sample has about 400,000 distinct CDR3 sequences; roughly an eighth are singletons. The sample consisted of blood. Receptors originate from a woman younger than 30 with Graves' hyperthyroidism.

The chain has TRBV12-3 or TRBV12-4 and TRBJ1-2; unclear D gene. This CDR3 region has 15 residues. Trimming removed 3 bases at V and 8 bases at J, with 19 bases between. The CDR3 region has the DNA TGTGCCAGCAGTTTTTCTATTGAGGATTTAGACGGCTACACCTTC. It is translated as CASSFSIEDLDGYTF.

The chain is built from TRBV6-5 and TRBJ2-7; 7 positions agree with TRBD1. Losses at the gene ends were 6 bases for V and 5 bases for J; bases not matched to a gene: 10. The CDR3 extends over 14 amino acids. CDR1 is MNHEY, CDR2 SVGAGI, per germline. DNA for the CDR3: TGTGCCAGCAGCCTACGGACAGGTGGCCACGAGCAGTACTTC. It is translated as CASSLRTGGHEQYF.

This clonotype has ten or more counts. This sequence joins TRBV20-1 and TRBJ1-2, with unresolved D. Germline V gives CDR1 DFQATT, CDR2 SNEGSKA (reference sequence). The CDR3 contains 11 residues. V was trimmed by 3 bases and J by 4 bases, leaving 6 bases between them. CDR3 amino acids: CSASRGYGYTF. For the CDR3, the DNA is TGCAGTGCTAGTCGCGGCTATGGCTACACCTTC.

This clonotype has only a few counts. This chain uses TRBV5-4 with TRBJ2-3; 12 bases fit TRBD2. The V segment lost 4 bases and the J segment 1 base; nucleotides outside the gene matches: 7. The CDR3 sequence is 17 residues long. The germline V gene has CDR1 SGHNT and CDR2 YYREEE (reference sequence). CDR3 region: CASSTRLAGAGTDTQYF. The DNA of the CDR3 is TGTGCCAGCAGCACCCGACTAGCGGGAGCTGGCACAGATACGCAGTATTTT.

This rearrangement joins TRBV29-1 to TRBJ1-5, with 7 bases aligning to TRBD1. The CDR3 runs to 13 residues. Germline V CDR1 and CDR2: SQVTM, ANQGSEA. V shed 8 bases and J 6 bases; nucleotides not matched to a gene: 10. The CDR3 DNA is TGCAGCCCTGACAGGGTTTTGTTTCAGCCCCAGCATTTT. This gives the protein CSPDRVLFQPQHF.

The J gene is TRBJ1-6, the V gene TRBV7-2; tentative D call: TRBD1 (5 bases). Trimming took 7 bases from V and 4 from J, leaving 11 bases between them. CDR1 and CDR2 from the germline V gene are SGHTA and FQGNSA. The CDR3 sequence is 14 residues long. CDR3 in DNA: TGTGCCAGCATCGGGACTGATTATAATTCACCCCTCCACTTT. Translation: CASIGTDYNSPLHF.

This clonotype was seen at least ten times. The CDR3 reads CASSLGREHEQYF. CDR3 in DNA: TGTGCCAGCAGTTTAGGGAGGGAACACGAGCAGTACTTC. The chain combines TRBV28 with TRBJ2-7; 7 bases line up with TRBD2. This CDR3 spans 13 amino acids. Germline V gives CDR1 MDHEN, CDR2 SYDVKM. The ends lost 2 bases at V and 5 bases at J; junction bases unmatched: 3.

This clonotype was recorded at least ten times. V usage is TRBV28 and J usage is TRBJ2-7; no firm D call. The CDR3 covers 12 residues. CDR1 MDHEN and CDR2 SYDVKM come from the germline V gene. The ends were cut back, 10 bases at V and 3 bases at J, with 13 bases in the middle. CDR3 sequence (DNA): TGTGCCACGAGTTGGCGGAACTACGAGCAGTACTTC. It codes for CATSWRNYEQYF. The full variable domain, completed using reference TRBV28 and TRBJ2-7, is DVKVTQSSRYLVKRTGEKVFLECVQDMDHENMFWYRQDPGLGLRLIYFSYDVKMKEKGDIPEGYSVSREKKERFSLILESASTNQTSMYLCATSWRNYEQYFGPGTRLTVT.

This clonotype was counted at least ten times. V gene TRBV6-1 combines with J gene TRBJ2-1, with D unclear. The V end was cut by 7 bases, the J end by 4 bases, with 14 bases between. The CDR3 sequence is 14 residues long. Germline CDR1 MNHNS, CDR2 SASEGT. CDR3 sequence: CASNRAGLYNEQFF. CDR3 DNA sequence: TGTGCCAGCAACCGGGCCGGTTTGTACAATGAGCAGTTCTTC.

This clonotype showed up just a few times. The V call is TRBV5-6, the J call TRBJ1-1, with D perhaps TRBD1 (6 bases). CDR1 is SGHDT, CDR2 YYEEEE, per germline. V lost 4 bases, J lost 1 base, and 14 bases lay in between. The CDR3 consists of 15 residues. The CDR3 spells CASSPTTQGNTEAFF. The DNA for the CDR3 is TGTGCCAGCAGCCCAACAACACAGGGGAACACTGAAGCTTTCTTT.

The rearrangement links TRBV19 to TRBJ2-3; 9 nucleotides line up with TRBD2. The V and J ends lost 3 bases and 3 bases, in that order; junction bases with no gene match: 4. Germline V gene sequence: CDR1 LNHDA, CDR2 SQIVND (reference sequence). CDR3 length: 15 residues. DNA of the CDR3: TGTGCCAGTAGTATTTATAGCGGGAGTACAGATACGCAGTATTTT. Translating gives CASSIYSGSTDTQYF. Full variable domain (rest looked up from reference TRBV19 and TRBJ2-3): DGGITQSPKYLFRKEGQNVTLSCEQNLNHDAMYWYRQDPGQGLRLIYYSQIVNDFQKGDIAEGYSVSREKKESFPLTVTSAQKNPTAFYLCASSIYSGSTDTQYFGPGTRLTVL.

As to this clonotype: A much larger clone differs from this one at a single base, so this may be a read error. V is TRBV18 and J is TRBJ1-1; no firm D call. There are 16 residues in the CDR3. V was pared by 0 bases and J by 4 bases, with 15 bases between. Per the germline V gene, CDR1 is KGHSH and CDR2 is LQKENI. The CDR3 coding sequence is TGTGCCAGCTCACCACCACGGACTATCATGACCACTGAAGCTTTCTTT. Amino acids: CASSPPRTIMTTEAFF.

The V call is TRBV4-3, the J call TRBJ2-2; D remains ambiguous. The germline V gene encodes CDR1 LGHNA and CDR2 YSLEER. The CDR3 is 15 amino acids. Trimming removed 0 bases at V and 2 bases at J, with 7 bases between. The CDR3 is CASSQDSTNTGELFF. In DNA, the CDR3 is TGCGCCAGCAGCCAAGATTCGACTAACACCGGGGAGCTGTTTTTT.

The chain carries TRBV14 and TRBJ1-6; D not resolved. V was trimmed by 1 base and J by 0 bases, leaving 10 bases between them. Germline CDR1 reads SGHDN; CDR2 reads FVKESK. This CDR3 has 17 amino acids. CDR3 DNA: TGTGCCAGCAGCCAAGTAACCCGGAGCTCCTATAATTCACCCCTCCACTTT. This gives the protein CASSQVTRSSYNSPLHF.